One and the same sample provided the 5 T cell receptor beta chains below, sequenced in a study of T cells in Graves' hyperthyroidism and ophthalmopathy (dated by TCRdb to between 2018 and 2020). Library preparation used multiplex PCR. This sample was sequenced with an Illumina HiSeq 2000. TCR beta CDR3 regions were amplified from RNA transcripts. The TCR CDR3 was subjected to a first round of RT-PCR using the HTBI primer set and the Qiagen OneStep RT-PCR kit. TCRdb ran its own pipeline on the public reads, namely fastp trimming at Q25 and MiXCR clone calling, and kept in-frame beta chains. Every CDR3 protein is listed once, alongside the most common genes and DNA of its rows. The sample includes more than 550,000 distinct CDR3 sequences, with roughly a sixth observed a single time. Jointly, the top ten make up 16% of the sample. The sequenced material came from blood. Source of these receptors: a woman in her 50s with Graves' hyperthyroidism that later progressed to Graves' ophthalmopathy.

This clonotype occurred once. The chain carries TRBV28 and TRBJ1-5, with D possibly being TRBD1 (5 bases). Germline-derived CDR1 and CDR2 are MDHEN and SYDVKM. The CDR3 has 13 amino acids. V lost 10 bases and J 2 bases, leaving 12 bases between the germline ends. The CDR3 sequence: CATRTGGNQPQHF. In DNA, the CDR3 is TGTGCCACCAGGACGGGGGGCAATCAGCCCCAGCATTTT.

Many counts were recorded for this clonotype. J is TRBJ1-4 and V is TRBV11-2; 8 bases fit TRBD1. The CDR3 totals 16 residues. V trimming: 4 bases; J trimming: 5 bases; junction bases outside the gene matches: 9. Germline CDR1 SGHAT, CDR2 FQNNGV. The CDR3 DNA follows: TGTGCCAGCAGCTCCCCGTACAGGGGGGGAAATGAAAAACTGTTTTTT. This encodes CASSSPYRGGNEKLFF.

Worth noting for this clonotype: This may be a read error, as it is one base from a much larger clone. The chain's CDR3 is CVSSPLGTGNAEAFF. The CDR3 DNA follows: TGTGTCAGCTCACCTTTGGGGACGGGGAACGCTGAAGCTTTCTTT. The chain uses TRBV18 and TRBJ1-1, with D possibly being TRBD1 (5 bases). The CDR3 is 15 residues long. The germline CDR1 and CDR2 sequences are KGHSH and LQKENI.

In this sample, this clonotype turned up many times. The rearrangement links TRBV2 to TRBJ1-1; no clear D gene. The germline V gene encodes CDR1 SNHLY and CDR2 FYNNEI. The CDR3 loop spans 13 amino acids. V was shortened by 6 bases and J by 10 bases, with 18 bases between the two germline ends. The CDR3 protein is CASRSPSGPPAFF. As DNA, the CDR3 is TGTGCCAGCAGGAGCCCCTCCGGGCCCCCAGCTTTCTTT.

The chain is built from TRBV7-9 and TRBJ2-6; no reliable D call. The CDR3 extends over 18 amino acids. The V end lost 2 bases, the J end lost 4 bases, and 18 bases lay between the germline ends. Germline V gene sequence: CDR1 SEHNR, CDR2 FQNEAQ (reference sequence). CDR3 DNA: TGTGCCAGCAGCTTAAGTGTCGACCATCTATCGGGGGCCAACGTCCTGACTTTC. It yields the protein CASSLSVDHLSGANVLTF.